The entry that follows covers one T cell receptor (beta chain) sequence. Its target is unknown. The sample is drawn from a study of sequential checkpoint blockade in melanoma. Study details: About two dozen patients had matched tumor biopsies before treatment and at week 13 after nivolumab or ipilimumab alone. Study-wide results and caveats: Pretreatment TIL clonality tracked with response in the nivolumab-first arm.

Using immunoSEQ multiplex PCR, the repertoire was profiled, and TCRdb retains in-frame clones only, with some absent. The table includes around 35,000 clones, approximately 30% detected once. The treatment: randomized to nivolumab then ipilimumab (arm A) or the reverse (arm B). No patient had prior DNA-damaging chemotherapy. This clonotype was sampled from a human donor with melanoma. The sequences come from tumor tissue (inferred from file names), collected from a patient given nivolumab and ipilimumab in sequence.

CDR3 region: CASSPRVADPYEQYF. CDR3 coding DNA: TGTGCCAGCTCCCCCAGGGTCGCAGATCCCTACGAGCAGTACTTC. The chain combines TRBV18 with TRBJ2-7; a possible D gene is TRBD1 (5 bases). The germline V gene has CDR1 KGHSH and CDR2 LQKENI. Trimming took 6 bases from V and 2 from J, leaving 17 bases between them. This CDR3 region has 15 residues.